These T cell receptor beta chains were read from a single sample in a study of CD8 T cells in Susac syndrome. TCRdb fed the immunoSEQ multiplex PCR reads into MiXCR, producing one record per CDR3 protein. This repertoire shows about 80,000 distinct CDR3 sequences, roughly 93% found once; its top ten account for about 0.3%. Sequences were obtained from CD8+ T cells from PBMCs. The receptors were sampled from a human donor in good health. The CDR3 runs from the conserved cysteine through the conserved F or W. The order of the fields is J gene, V gene, CDR3 protein.

>TRBJ1-6|TRBV14
CASSPLYDPSRNSPLHF
>TRBJ1-1|TRBV4-1
CASSPSRVLNTEAFF
>TRBJ1-1|TRBV13
CASSLARKGTEAFF
>TRBJ2-1|TRBV27
CASRQGSGNEQFF
>TRBJ1-1|TRBV18
CASSPTNVADLNTEAFF
>TRBJ2-7|TRBV27
CASSLSPAANYEQYF
>TRBJ2-1|TRBV7-9
CASSPQGFSYNEQFF
>TRBJ2-1|TRBV11-2
CASSLEMYSEQFF
>TRBJ2-3|TRBV2
CASSPLAADTQYF
>TRBJ2-1|TRBV29-1
CSVGGLAGNEQFF